This T cell receptor beta chain derives from a study of spatial heterogeneity in lung cancer. The V gene lost 1 base and the J gene lost 3 bases, with 11 bases spanning the gap. From germline, CDR1 is SGHKS and CDR2 YYEKEE (reference sequence). CDR3 length equals 15 residues. Time point of the sample: sample taken at primary tumor resection. Whole RNA from tumor, nontumor lung or frozen PBMC was sequenced unsorted. TCRdb re-derived calls from the 5' RACE reads in MiXCR, one entry per CDR3 protein. Among roughly 25,000 distinct CDR3 sequences, just under 7% were seen once, and the ten largest hold over 11%. This clonotype was detected many times.

The receptor comes from a male donor with early-stage non-small cell lung cancer. This specimen was PBMCs, taken at surgery. The chain links TRBV5-5 to TRBJ2-1, with a weak D call TRBD1 (5 bases). CDR3 DNA sequence: TGTGCCAGCAGCTTGTTGCAGGGCCTCTACAATGAGCAGTTCTTC. Its translation: CASSLLQGLYNEQFF. Variable domain in full (rest from reference TRBV5-5 and TRBJ2-1): DAGVTQSPTHLIKTRGQQVTLRCSPISGHKSVSWYQQVLGQGPQFIFQYYEKEERGRGNFPDRFSARQFPNYSSELNVNALLLGDSALYLCASSLLQGLYNEQFFGPGTRLTVL.